This T cell receptor beta chain is drawn from a study of beta chain features in type 1 diabetes. The entirety of the isolated RNA underwent reverse transcription, so expressed TCRB transcripts were sequenced. The data were produced by immunoSEQ multiplex PCR, yet TCRdb's version contains in-frame clones alone and is incomplete. In the table there are 200,000 to 250,000 clones, approximately 10% of which are singletons. This clone has a handful of counts. This sequence was found in a young man in good health. The sample taken for sequencing was central memory CD4+ T cells from blood.

The DNA for the CDR3 is TGCAGCGTCCCCCGGACTAGCGGAGGCACCGGGGAGCTGTTTTTT. It yields the protein CSVPRTSGGTGELFF. The chain recombines TRBV29-1 with TRBJ2-2; 10 nucleotides align to TRBD2. The germline V gene encodes CDR1 SQVTM and CDR2 ANQGSEA. V shed 6 bases, J shed 4 bases, and the junction held 8 bases outside the gene matches. The CDR3 covers 15 residues.